This T cell receptor beta chain was sequenced in a study of graft-versus-host responses after intestinal transplantation. Study-wide results and caveats: GvH clones occurred in recipient marrow; some first appeared in ileum or blood.

The CDR3 has 15 amino acids. Germline V gene lookup returns CDR1 SGHRS and CDR2 YFSETQ. The V segment lost 3 bases and the J segment 2 bases; nucleotides outside the gene matches: 5. Turning to this clone: No antigen is known for it.

Sequenced by immunoSEQ multiplex PCR; TCRdb stores in-frame clones only, minus some. The profile shows about 120,000 clones, approximately 90% of them singletons. This receptor was taken from a human donor who received an intestinal transplant. Specimen: unstimulated CD4+ T cells sorted from spleen or lymph node cells, collected before intestinal transplant. The chain has TRBV5-1 and TRBJ1-2; 9 bases line up with TRBD1. CDR3 protein: CASSSSGTGNYGYTF. The CDR3 nucleotides read TGCGCCAGCAGCTCATCCGGGACAGGGAACTATGGCTACACCTTC.